The source of this T cell receptor (beta chain) is a study of T cell repertoires in cytomegalovirus infection. Study-level information: As its CMV epitopes, the study selected recently identified HLA-C-restricted and well-studied HLA-B-restricted targets. The public TCR beta signatures pointed to both CMV infection and matching HLA type. Study-level results: The study found HLA-C-restricted CMV-specific TCR beta clonotypes dominating the ex vivo response.

This clonotype turned up a few times. The antigen remains unidentified. TCRdb passed the reads through MiXCR, listing each CDR3 protein once. The sample consists of 60,000 to 80,000 distinct CDR3 sequences, roughly 21% of them appearing once. The germline V and J ends were trimmed by 6 bases and 4 bases, with 10 bases remaining between them. This CDR3 comprises 13 residues. Sequencing used CD8+ T cells from cultured PBMCs, obtained from culture after CMV antigen stimulation. The receptor was derived from a human donor in good health (CMV status not recorded). Some clones in this sample may be carry-over from other donors' samples. The rearrangement uses TRBV12-3 or TRBV12-4 and TRBJ1-5; D is unresolved. CDR3 DNA sequence: TGTGCCAGCAGCGTCTGGGTGAATCAGCCCCAGCATTTT. Encoded protein: CASSVWVNQPQHF.